This T cell receptor beta chain was profiled in a study of blood T cell repertoires in COVID-19. Study details: Whether acute or convalescent, the COVID-19 samples came from the United States, Italy and Spain. T cells, B-cell-depleted T cells, or PBMCs provided the cDNA or gDNA that served as material.

The assay was immunoSEQ multiplex PCR, and TCRdb's table has in-frame clones only and misses some. The table has 45,000 to 60,000 clones, roughly nine tenths seen once. The CDR3 is 15 amino acids. Germline V CDR1 and CDR2: SQVTM, ANQGSEA. The chain has TRBV29-1 and TRBJ2-3, with TRBD2 identical over 12 bases. The origin of this receptor is a human donor in a cohort sampled during active COVID-19. Input material: peripheral blood. In nucleotides, the CDR3 is TGCAGACGTACCCCCCACCTAGCGGGAGGGGATACGCAGTATTTT. This codes for CRRTPHLAGGDTQYF.